The clone carrying this T cell receptor (beta chain) came up once. Its antigen is still unknown. RNA transcripts served as the template for amplifying TCR beta CDR3 regions. HTBI primers were the set used in a first-round RT-PCR of the TCR CDR3. TCRdb re-called the multiplex PCR reads through MiXCR, storing one row per CDR3 protein. This table holds roughly 550,000 distinct CDR3 sequences, about 16% found once. Trimming removed 2 bases at V and 2 bases at J, with 17 bases between. Per the germline V gene, CDR1 is MNHEY and CDR2 is SVGAGI. This CDR3 comprises 17 residues. The entry originates in a study of T cells in Graves' hyperthyroidism and ophthalmopathy. Study-wide points: Expanded thyroid clonotypes (above 0.001) were mostly also found in blood.

The rearrangement uses TRBV6-5 and TRBJ2-3; possibly TRBD2 for D (6 bases). The clonotype comes from a woman younger than 45 with Graves' ophthalmopathy. Sequencing was carried out using blood. The CDR3 bases are TGTGCCAGCAGTTACCCGAAGTCCAGCGGGCCCACAGATACGCAGTATTTT. It codes for CASSYPKSSGPTDTQYF.